The source of this T cell receptor (beta chain) is a study of blood T cells in healthy people across ages. Notes on the study in general: Comparison with aged donors showed that long-lived donors had more naive CD4+ cells and higher diversity.

On this clonotype: Its antigen is not identified.

From germline, CDR1 is SGHDN and CDR2 FVKESK. There are 11 residues in the CDR3. Trimming took off 1 base at V and 11 bases at J, with 7 bases between the two ends. Each donor's blood draw was 7.5 to 10 milliliters of peripheral blood. A J-beta primer mix and a sample-barcoded 5' primer were used in a second PCR of about 7 to 12 cycles. Each CDR3 protein is one row after TCRdb ran MiXCR on the 5' RACE reads. The sample yields more than 550,000 distinct CDR3 sequences, 22% seen once. The chain links TRBV14 to TRBJ2-3; no clear D gene. The sequence derives from a man aged 65 to 85 in good health. The specimen was blood. The CDR3 nucleotides read TGTGCCAGCAGCCAAGCAAGGCAGCAGTATTTT. This translates into CASSQARQQYF. The full variable domain, its missing parts supplied by reference TRBV14 and TRBJ2-3, is EAGVTQFPSHSVIEKGQTVTLRCDPISGHDNLYWYRRVMGKEIKFLLHFVKESKQDESGMPNNRFLAERTGGTYSTLKVQPAELEDSGVYFCASSQARQQYFGPGTRLTVL.